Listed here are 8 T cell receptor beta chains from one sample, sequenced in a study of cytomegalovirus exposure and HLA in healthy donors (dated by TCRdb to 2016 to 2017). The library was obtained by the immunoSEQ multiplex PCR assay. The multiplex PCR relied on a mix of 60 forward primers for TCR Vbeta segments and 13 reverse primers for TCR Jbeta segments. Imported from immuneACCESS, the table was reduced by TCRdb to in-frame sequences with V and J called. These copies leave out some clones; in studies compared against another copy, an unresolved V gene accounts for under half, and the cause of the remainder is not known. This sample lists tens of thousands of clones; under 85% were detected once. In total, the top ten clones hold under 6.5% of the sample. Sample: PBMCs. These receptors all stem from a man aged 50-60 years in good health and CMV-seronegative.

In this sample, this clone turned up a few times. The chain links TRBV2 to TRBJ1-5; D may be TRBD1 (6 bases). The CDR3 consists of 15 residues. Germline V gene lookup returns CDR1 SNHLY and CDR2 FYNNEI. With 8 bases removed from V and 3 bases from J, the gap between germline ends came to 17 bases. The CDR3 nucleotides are TGTGCCAGCGACAGTCAGGGGAGGGTCAATCAGCCCCAGCATTTT. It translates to CASDSQGRVNQPQHF.

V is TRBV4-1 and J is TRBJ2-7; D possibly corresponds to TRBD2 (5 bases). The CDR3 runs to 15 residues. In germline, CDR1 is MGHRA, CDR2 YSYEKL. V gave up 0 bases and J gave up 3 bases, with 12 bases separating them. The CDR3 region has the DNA TGCGCCAGCAGCCAAGAGTGGTGGGAGAACTACGAGCAGTACTTC. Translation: CASSQEWWENYEQYF.

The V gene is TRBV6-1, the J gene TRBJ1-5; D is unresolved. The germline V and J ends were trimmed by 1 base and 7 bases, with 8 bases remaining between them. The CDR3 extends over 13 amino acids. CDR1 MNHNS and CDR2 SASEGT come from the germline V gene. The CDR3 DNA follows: TGTGCCAGCAGTGAAGAAGCTCGGCAGCCCCAGCATTTT. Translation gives CASSEEARQPQHF.

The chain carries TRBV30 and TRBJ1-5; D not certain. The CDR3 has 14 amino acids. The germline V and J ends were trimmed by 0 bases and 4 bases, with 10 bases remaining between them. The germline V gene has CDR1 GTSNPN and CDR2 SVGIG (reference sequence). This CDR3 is CAWSVLKLNQPQHF. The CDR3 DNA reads TGTGCCTGGAGTGTACTCAAGCTAAATCAGCCCCAGCATTTT.

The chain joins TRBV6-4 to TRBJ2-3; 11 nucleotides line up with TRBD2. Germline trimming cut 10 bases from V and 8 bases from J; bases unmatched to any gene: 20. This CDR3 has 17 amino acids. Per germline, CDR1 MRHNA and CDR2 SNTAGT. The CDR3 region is CATTGTSGGPSQSTQYF. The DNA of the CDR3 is TGTGCCACCACGGGTACTAGCGGGGGCCCAAGCCAGAGTACGCAGTATTTT.

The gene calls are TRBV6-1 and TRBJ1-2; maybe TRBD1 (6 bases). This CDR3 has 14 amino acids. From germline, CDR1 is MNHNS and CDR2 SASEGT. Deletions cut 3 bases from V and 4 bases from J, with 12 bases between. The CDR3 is CASSEAGASYGYTF. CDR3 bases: TGTGCCAGCAGTGAGGCGGGGGCGAGCTATGGCTACACCTTC.

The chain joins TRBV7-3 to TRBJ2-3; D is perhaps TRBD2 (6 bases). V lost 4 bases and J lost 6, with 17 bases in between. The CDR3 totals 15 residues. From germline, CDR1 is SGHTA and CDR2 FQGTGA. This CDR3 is CASSSGGDPADTQYF. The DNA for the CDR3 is TGTGCCAGCAGCTCAGGAGGGGATCCGGCCGATACGCAGTATTTT. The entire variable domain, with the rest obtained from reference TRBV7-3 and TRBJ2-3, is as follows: GAGVSQTPSNKVTEKGKYVELRCDPISGHTALYWYRQSLGQGPEFLIYFQGTGAADDSGLPNDRFFAVRPEGSVSTLKIQRTERGDSAVYLCASSSGGDPADTQYFGPGTRLTVL.

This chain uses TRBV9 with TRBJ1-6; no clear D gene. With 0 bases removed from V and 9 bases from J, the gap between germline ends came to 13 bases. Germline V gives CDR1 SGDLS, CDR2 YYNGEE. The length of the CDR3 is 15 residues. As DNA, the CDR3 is TGTGCCAGCAGCGTAGCCGTCGCAGGACTTTCACCCCTCCACTTT. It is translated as CASSVAVAGLSPLHF.